This T cell receptor (beta chain) is drawn from a study of control samples from healthy donors and cancer patients (dated by TCRdb to 2018 to 2021). Looking up the germline V gene yields CDR1 KGHDR and CDR2 SFDVKD. The junction shows trimming of 6 bases on V and 6 bases on J, and the gene matches do not reach 5 bases of it. The CDR3 starts with the cysteine, ends with the phenylalanine, and has 13 residues. Only the CDR3 DNA stays, 39 bases, in frame from base 1. The table lists this clone with a count of one. Its antigen is unknown. Base qualities were left out, and no much larger clone turns up one base away. The library was generated by the immunoSEQ multiplex PCR assay. TCRdb provides this immuneACCESS table in a form limited to in-frame rearrangements. Some clones are lacking; in checked studies, under half of them reflect an unresolved V gene, and why the rest are absent is not known. The sample has 45,000 to 60,000 clones on record, roughly 94% of them singletons. The ten top clones hold 3.5% to 4.5% of the sample.

The chain is assembled from TRBV24-1 and TRBJ1-2; TRBD1 fits 8 bases in the junction. The clonotype originates from a man aged 25-45 years in good health. Material for sequencing was blood. The nucleotides are TGTGCCACCAGTCGGACAGGGAAGCATGGCTACACCTTC. Its coded protein is CATSRTGKHGYTF.